Listed below are T cell receptor beta chains from one sample, sequenced in a study of blood T cell repertoires in COVID-19. Profiled with immunoSEQ multiplex PCR; TCRdb holds only in-frame clones, not every one. This repertoire shows about 140,000 clones, around four fifths found once; its top ten account for 6.2%. The sequenced sample was PBMCs or T cells enriched from blood (not recorded which). These receptors were taken from a woman in her thirties or forties who had recovered from COVID-19. CDR3s include the opening cysteine and the closing phenylalanine or tryptophan. D genes are given only for firm matches. The size entry is marked missing in some rows and otherwise reads once, few, many or a size class.

few TRBJ2-3 TRBD2 TRBV11-3 CASSLGRREVTDTQYF TGTGCCAGCAGCTTAGGGAGGCGGGAGGTCACTGATACGCAGTATTTT
NA TRBJ1-4 TRBD1 TRBV9 CASSDRPGQVNEKLFF TGTGCCAGCAGCGATCGCCCGGGACAGGTAAATGAAAAACTGTTTTTT
NA TRBJ2-4 TRBD2 TRBV5-1 CASSLDRGVAKNIQYF TGCGCCAGCAGCTTAGATCGGGGGGTAGCCAAAAACATTCAGTACTTC
NA TRBJ1-6 NA TRBV12-5 CASGLTRTSTNSPLHF TGTGCTAGTGGTTTGACTCGGACATCGACGAATTCACCCCTCCACTTT
NA TRBJ2-1 NA TRBV7-9 CASSPVGHSYNEQFF TGTGCCAGCAGCCCCGTGGGACATTCCTACAATGAGCAGTTCTTC
NA TRBJ2-7 TRBD2 TRBV7-8 CASSLETSGRYEQYF TGTGCCAGCAGCTTAGAAACTAGCGGGAGGTACGAGCAGTACTTC
few TRBJ2-2 TRBD1 TRBV27 CASSLGTGGNPWAGELFF TGTGCCAGCAGTTTAGGTACAGGGGGGAATCCATGGGCCGGGGAGCTGTTTTTT
NA TRBJ2-1 NA TRBV2 CASSDMRYNEQFF TGTGCCAGCAGTGATATGCGGTACAATGAGCAGTTCTTC
NA TRBJ2-1 TRBD2 TRBV10-1 CASSEALAGVGEQFF TGCGCCAGCAGTGAGGCGTTAGCGGGGGTGGGTGAGCAGTTCTTC
NA TRBJ1-1 NA TRBV5-1 CASSLVVSAENTEAFF TGCGCCAGCAGCTTGGTAGTCTCGGCGGAGAACACTGAAGCTTTCTTT
few TRBJ1-4 TRBD1 TRBV7-2 CASSDGQVLNEKLFF TGTGCCAGCAGCGACGGACAGGTCCTTAATGAAAAACTGTTTTTT
NA TRBJ1-1 TRBD1 TRBV27 CASSLTGGSTEAFF TGTGCCAGCAGTTTGACAGGGGGTAGCACTGAAGCTTTCTTT
many TRBJ2-2 NA TRBV5-1 CASSLDIGGATGELFF TGCGCCAGCAGCTTGGATATCGGCGGGGCCACCGGGGAGCTGTTTTTT
NA TRBJ1-6 NA TRBV13 CASSPSGGADNSPLHF TGTGCCAGCAGTCCCAGCGGGGGGGCTGATAATTCACCCCTCCACTTT
few TRBJ1-1 NA TRBV20-1 CSARGSGEAFF TGCAGTGCTAGAGGGTCCGGTGAAGCTTTCTTT
NA TRBJ1-5 NA TRBV28 CASSLLLPNSNQPQHF TGTGCCAGCAGTTTACTTCTTCCTAATAGCAATCAGCCCCAGCATTTT
NA TRBJ1-1 NA TRBV5-1 CASSLGAGDEAFF TGCGCCAGCAGCCTGGGGGCGGGGGATGAAGCTTTCTTT
NA TRBJ2-2 TRBD2 TRBV24-1 CATSDRKAGANTGELFF TGTGCCACCAGTGACCGTAAAGCGGGGGCGAACACCGGGGAGCTGTTTTTT
NA TRBJ1-1 NA TRBV2 CATPGEGNTEAFF TGTGCCACCCCAGGGGAGGGGAACACTGAAGCTTTCTTT
few TRBJ2-3 TRBD2 TRBV11-3 CASSLGLRAGGPHGTDTQYF TGTGCCAGCAGCTTGGGGTTGAGAGCGGGGGGGCCGCACGGCACAGATACGCAGTATTTT
once TRBJ2-1 TRBD1 TRBV6-5 CASKGTGGNEQFF TGTGCCAGCAAAGGGACAGGGGGGAATGAGCAGTTCTTC